Following are 2 T cell receptor beta chains from one sample sequenced in a study of T cells in Graves' hyperthyroidism and ophthalmopathy. From RNA transcripts, TCR beta CDR3 regions were amplified. The HTBI primer set drove a first-round RT-PCR of the TCR CDR3. TCRdb re-analysed the multiplex PCR reads in MiXCR, keeping a single row per CDR3 protein. Of 500,000 or so distinct CDR3 sequences in the sample, under 20% were seen once. The sample comprised blood. The receptors come from a young woman with Graves' ophthalmopathy.

The V and J genes are TRBV7-8 and TRBJ1-3, with 8 bases lining up with TRBD1. CDR1 is SGHVS, CDR2 FQNEAQ, per germline. The CDR3 totals 16 residues. Losses at the gene ends were 4 bases for V and 7 bases for J; bases not matched to a gene: 12. The CDR3 sequence is CASSSTRQGKRNTIYF. CDR3 sequence (DNA): TGTGCCAGCAGCTCGACCCGACAGGGGAAGCGCAACACCATATATTTT.

This clonotype turned up a few times. V and J are TRBV10-3 and TRBJ1-1; no clear D gene. Trimming took 0 bases from V and 0 from J, leaving 8 bases between them. Germline V gene lookup returns CDR1 ENHRY and CDR2 SYGVKD. The CDR3 has 15 residues. CDR3 sequence: CAISESRRVNTEAFF. The CDR3 region has the DNA TGTGCCATCAGTGAGTCGCGGAGAGTGAACACTGAAGCTTTCTTT.